The clone carrying this T cell receptor (beta chain) was detected only a few times. All of the isolated RNA was reverse transcribed, so expressed TCRB transcripts were sequenced. Data came from immunoSEQ multiplex PCR; TCRdb stores just in-frame clones and leaves some out. The sample yields 400,000 to 550,000 clones, about an eighth seen once. The sample comes from a study of beta chain features in type 1 diabetes. Germline assignment: CDR1 SGDLS and CDR2 YYNGEE. The CDR3 contains 16 residues. Trimming took 0 bases from V and 1 from J, leaving 13 bases between them. This TCR came from a young woman in good health. The specimen sequenced was naive CD4+ T cells from blood. The V gene is TRBV9, the J gene TRBJ1-1; no clear D. The CDR3 nucleotides are TGTGCCAGCAGCGTAGGGGTGGGGAACCCGAACACTGAAGCTTTCTTT. It codes for CASSVGVGNPNTEAFF.